One TCR beta chain is described in this entry. The antigen is not known. Built from TCR beta cDNA, the libraries had unique molecular identifiers in them. TCRdb analysed the PCR reads with MiXCR anew, one entry per CDR3 protein. The sample shows around 710,000 distinct CDR3 sequences, just over 45% of them seen only once. This sample is drawn from a study of post-analysis software for immune sequencing data. Whole-study findings and limits: The five TRBV segments detected at higher frequency in patients than in controls included TRBV5-6, TRBV5-1 and TRBV20-1. Those samples that were prepared in the same batch co-clustered strongly by F measure.

The CDR3 spans 17 residues. The germline gives CDR1 SGHDT, CDR2 YYEEEE. The junction had 8 bases not matched to a gene; V was cut back by 0 bases and J by 5 bases. The sequenced sample consisted of blood. This chain uses TRBV5-6 with TRBJ2-3, with 11 nucleotides matching TRBD2. The origin of this receptor is a girl aged 10 to 17 with multiple sclerosis. CDR3 sequence: CASSLDLGTSGVDTQYF. CDR3 coding DNA: TGTGCCAGCAGCTTGGATCTGGGGACTAGCGGTGTAGATACGCAGTATTTT.